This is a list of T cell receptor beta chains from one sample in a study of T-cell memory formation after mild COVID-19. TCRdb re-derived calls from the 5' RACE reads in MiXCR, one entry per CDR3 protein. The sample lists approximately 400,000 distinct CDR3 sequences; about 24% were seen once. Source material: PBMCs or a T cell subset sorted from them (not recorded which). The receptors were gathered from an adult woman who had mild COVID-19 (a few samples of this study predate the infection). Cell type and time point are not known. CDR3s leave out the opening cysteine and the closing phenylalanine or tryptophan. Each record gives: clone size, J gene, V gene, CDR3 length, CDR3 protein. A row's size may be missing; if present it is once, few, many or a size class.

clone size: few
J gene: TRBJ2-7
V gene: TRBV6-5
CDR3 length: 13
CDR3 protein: ASSSGGGGTYEQY

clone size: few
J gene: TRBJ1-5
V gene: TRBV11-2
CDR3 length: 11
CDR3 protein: ASSLDIPQPQH

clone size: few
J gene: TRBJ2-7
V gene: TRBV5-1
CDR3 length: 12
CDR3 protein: ASSPRDRMGEQY

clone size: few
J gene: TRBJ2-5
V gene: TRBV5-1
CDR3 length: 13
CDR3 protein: ASSLATVSQETQY

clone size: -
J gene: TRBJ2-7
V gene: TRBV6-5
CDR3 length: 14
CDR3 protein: ASSYSIRDSLYEQY

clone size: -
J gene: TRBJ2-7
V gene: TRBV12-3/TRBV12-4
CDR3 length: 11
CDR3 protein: ASGRTGSYEQY

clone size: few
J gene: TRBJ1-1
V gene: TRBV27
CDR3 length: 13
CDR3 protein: ASSFWGGLRTEAF

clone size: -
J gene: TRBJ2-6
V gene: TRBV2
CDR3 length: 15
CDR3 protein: VSRKGQFISGANVLT

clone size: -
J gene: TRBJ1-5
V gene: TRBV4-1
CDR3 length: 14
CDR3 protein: ASSQSQADSQSTQH

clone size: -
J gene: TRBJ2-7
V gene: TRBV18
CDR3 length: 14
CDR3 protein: ASSPPGRVPSHEQY

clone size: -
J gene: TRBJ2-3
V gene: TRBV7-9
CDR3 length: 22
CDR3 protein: ASRISAGGPGLQFRDPSTDTQY

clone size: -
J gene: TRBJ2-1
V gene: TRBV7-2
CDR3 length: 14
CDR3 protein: ASSGGRPSSYNEQF

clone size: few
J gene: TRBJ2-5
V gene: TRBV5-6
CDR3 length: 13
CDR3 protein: ASGYGLAGEETQY

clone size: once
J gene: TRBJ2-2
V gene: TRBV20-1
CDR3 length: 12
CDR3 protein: SARGGKNTGELF

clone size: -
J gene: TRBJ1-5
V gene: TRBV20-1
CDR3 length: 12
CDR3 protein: SAGTGQGDQPQH

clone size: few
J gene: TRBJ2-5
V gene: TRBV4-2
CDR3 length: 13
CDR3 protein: ASSRGTSAQETQY

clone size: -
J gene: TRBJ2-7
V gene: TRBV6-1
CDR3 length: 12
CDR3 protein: ASMKRSGLYEQY

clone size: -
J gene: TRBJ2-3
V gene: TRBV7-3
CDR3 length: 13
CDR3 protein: ASSLRGVSTDTQY

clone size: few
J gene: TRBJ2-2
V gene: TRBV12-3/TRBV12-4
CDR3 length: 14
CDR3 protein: ASRSIGTVITGELF

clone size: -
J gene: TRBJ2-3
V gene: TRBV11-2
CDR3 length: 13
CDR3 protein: ASSFPGREGDTQY

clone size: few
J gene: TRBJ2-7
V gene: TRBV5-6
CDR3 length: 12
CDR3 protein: ASSLGQGAFEQY

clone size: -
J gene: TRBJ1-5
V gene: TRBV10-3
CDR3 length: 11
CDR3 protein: AMGRDTLSPQH

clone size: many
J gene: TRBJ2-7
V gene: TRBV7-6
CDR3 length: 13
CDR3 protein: ASSPQQGAGDEQY

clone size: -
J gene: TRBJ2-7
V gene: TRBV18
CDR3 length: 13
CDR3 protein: ASSPGTGRAAEQY

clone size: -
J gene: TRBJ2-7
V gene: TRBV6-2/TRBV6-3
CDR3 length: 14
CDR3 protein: ASSYSLADSSYEQY

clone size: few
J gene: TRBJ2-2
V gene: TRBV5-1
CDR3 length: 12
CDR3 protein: ASSLVGLTGELF

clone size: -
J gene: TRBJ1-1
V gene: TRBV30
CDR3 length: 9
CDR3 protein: AWSTGIEAF

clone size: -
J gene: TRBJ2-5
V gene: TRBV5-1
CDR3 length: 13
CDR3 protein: ASSVTSGGRETQY

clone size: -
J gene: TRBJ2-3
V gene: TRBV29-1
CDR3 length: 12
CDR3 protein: SVVLAGGPDTQY

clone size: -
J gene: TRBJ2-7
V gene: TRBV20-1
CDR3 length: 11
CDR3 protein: SALILGAYEQY

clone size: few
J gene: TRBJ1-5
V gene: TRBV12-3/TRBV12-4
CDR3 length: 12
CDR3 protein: ASSPTEGHQPQH

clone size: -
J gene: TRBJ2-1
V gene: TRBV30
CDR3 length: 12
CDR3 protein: AWSVGAGANEQF

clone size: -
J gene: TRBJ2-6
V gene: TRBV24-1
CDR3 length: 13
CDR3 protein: ATSDSGTGANVLT

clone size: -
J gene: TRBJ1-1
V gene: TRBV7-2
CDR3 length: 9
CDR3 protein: ATALNTEAF

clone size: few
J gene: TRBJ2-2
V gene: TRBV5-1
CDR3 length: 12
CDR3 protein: ASSSQELTGELF